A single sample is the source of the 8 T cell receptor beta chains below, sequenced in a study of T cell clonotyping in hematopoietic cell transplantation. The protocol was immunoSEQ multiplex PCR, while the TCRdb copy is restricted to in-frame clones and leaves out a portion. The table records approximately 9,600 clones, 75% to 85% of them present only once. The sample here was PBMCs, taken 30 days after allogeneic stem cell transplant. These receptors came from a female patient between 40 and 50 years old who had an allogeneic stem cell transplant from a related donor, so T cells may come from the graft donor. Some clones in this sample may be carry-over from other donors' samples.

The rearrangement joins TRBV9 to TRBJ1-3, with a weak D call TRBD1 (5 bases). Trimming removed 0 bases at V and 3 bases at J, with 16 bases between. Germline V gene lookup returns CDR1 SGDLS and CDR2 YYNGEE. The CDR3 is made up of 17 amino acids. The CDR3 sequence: CASSVDGSGALGNTIYF. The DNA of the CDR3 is TGTGCCAGCAGCGTAGATGGCAGTGGGGCTCTTGGAAACACCATATATTTT.

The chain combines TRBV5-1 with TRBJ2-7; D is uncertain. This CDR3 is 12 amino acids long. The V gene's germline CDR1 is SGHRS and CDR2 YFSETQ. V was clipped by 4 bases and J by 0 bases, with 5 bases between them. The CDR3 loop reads CASSLSSYEQYF. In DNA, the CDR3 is TGCGCCAGCAGCCTGAGCTCCTACGAGCAGTACTTC.

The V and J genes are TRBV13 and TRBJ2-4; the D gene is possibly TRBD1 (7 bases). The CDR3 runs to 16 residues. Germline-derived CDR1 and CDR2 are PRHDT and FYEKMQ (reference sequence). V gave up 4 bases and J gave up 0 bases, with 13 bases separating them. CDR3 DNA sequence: TGTGCCAGCAGCTCAGGGGGACTCCCAGCCAAAAACATTCAGTACTTC. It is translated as CASSSGGLPAKNIQYF.

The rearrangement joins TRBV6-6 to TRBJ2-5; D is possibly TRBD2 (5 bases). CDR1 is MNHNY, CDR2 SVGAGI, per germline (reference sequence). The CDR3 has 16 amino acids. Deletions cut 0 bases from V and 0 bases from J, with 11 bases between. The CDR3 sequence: CASSYSGAGYQETQYF. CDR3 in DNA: TGTGCCAGCAGTTACTCCGGTGCGGGCTACCAAGAGACCCAGTACTTC.

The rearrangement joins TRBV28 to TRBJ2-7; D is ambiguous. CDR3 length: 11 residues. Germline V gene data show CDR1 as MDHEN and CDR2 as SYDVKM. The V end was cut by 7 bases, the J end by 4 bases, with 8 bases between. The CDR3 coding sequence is TGTGCCAGCACCGGAGCTTACGAGCAGTACTTC. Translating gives CASTGAYEQYF.

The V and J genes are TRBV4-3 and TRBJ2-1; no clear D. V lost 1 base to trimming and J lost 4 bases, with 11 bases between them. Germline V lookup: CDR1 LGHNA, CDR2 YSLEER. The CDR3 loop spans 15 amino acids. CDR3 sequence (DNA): TGCGCCAGCAGCCAAGCGGTTAACCAGTACAATGAGCAGTTCTTC. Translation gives CASSQAVNQYNEQFF.

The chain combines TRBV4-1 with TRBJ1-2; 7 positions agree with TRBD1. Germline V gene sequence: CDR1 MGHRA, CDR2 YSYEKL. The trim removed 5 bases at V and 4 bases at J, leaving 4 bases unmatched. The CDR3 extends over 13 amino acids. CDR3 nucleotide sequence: TGCGCCAGCAGCGAAGGGACAGTCTATGGCTACACCTTC. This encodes CASSEGTVYGYTF.

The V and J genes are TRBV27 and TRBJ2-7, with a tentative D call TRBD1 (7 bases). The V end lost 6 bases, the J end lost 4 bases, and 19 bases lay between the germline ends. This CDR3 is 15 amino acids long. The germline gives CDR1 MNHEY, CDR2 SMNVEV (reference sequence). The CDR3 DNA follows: TGTGCCAGCAGGCCCCACCAGGGGGGCGGGTACGAGCAGTACTTC. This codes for CASRPHQGGGYEQYF.